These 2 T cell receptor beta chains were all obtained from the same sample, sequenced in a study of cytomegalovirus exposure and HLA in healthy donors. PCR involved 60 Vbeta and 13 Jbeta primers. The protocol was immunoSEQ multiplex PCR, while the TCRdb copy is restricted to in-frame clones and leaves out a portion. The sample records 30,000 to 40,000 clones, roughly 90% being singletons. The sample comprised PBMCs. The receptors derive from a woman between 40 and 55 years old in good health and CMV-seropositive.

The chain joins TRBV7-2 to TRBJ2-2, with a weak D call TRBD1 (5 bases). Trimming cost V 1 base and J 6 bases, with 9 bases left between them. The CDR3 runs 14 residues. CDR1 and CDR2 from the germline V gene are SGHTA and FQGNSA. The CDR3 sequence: CASSLEGSAGELFF. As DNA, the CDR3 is TGTGCCAGCAGCTTAGAGGGGTCTGCCGGGGAGCTGTTTTTT. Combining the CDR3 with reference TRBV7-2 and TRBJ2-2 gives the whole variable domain GAGVSQSPSNKVTEKGKDVELRCDPISGHTALYWYRQSLGQGLEFLIYFQGNSAPDKSGLPSDRFSAERTGGSVSTLTIQRTQQEDSAVYLCASSLEGSAGELFFGEGSRLTVL.

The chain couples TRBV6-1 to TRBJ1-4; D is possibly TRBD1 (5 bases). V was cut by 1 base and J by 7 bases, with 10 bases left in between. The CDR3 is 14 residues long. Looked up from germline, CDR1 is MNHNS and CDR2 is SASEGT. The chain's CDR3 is CASSEGQGGEKLFF. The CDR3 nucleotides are TGTGCCAGCAGTGAAGGGCAGGGTGGTGAAAAACTGTTTTTT.